This is a list of T cell receptor beta chains from one sample in a study of CD8+ T cells in alopecia areata. The data were produced by immunoSEQ multiplex PCR, yet TCRdb's version contains in-frame clones alone and is incomplete. Of 20,000 to 30,000 clones listed, 52% are singletons. Sequencing was performed on NKG2D-high CD8+ T cells sorted from blood. These receptors were collected from a human donor with alopecia areata. CDR3s include the opening cysteine and the closing phenylalanine or tryptophan. A D gene is named only where the DNA matches it firmly. Clone size appears in some rows only: once, few, many, or a class for an expanded clone.

CASSPDRAGRETQYF,TGTGCCAGTAGTCCAGACAGGGCGGGTCGGGAGACCCAGTACTTC,TRBJ2-5,TRBD1,few,TRBV19
CASSREGQFEQFF,TGTGCCAGCAGCCGAGAAGGACAGTTCGAGCAGTTCTTC,TRBJ2-1,.,few,TRBV7-9
CASSEQGAMSDEQYF,TGTGCCAGCAGCGAACAGGGGGCAATGTCTGACGAGCAGTACTTC,TRBJ2-7,TRBD1,.,TRBV9
CASSSSRYPNQPQHF,TGTGCCAGCAGTTCAAGCAGATATCCCAATCAGCCCCAGCATTTT,TRBJ1-5,.,.,TRBV6-5
CASSLRGQGSNIQYF,TGTGCCAGCAGCTTACGGGGACAGGGTAGCAACATTCAGTACTTC,TRBJ2-4,TRBD1,.,TRBV13
CASSPAEGRQYF,TGTGCCAGCAGCCCCGCGGAGGGACGACAGTACTTC,TRBJ2-7,.,many,TRBV7-2
CASSLDVGSAYEQYF,TGTGCCAGCAGCTTAGACGTTGGCAGTGCCTACGAGCAGTACTTC,TRBJ2-7,.,large,TRBV7-6
CASSDEIRYGYTF,TGTGCCAGCAGTGACGAAATCCGGTATGGCTACACCTTC,TRBJ1-2,.,.,TRBV25-1
CASSRADRLNTEAFF,TGTGCCAGCAGCAGAGCGGACAGGCTGAACACTGAAGCTTTCTTT,TRBJ1-1,TRBD1,.,TRBV13
CATVSGSSYEQYF,TGTGCCACCGTTAGCGGGAGCTCCTACGAGCAGTACTTC,TRBJ2-7,TRBD2,.,TRBV6-6
CASSLYPADTPYEQYF,TGTGCCAGCAGTTTATACCCCGCGGACACCCCCTACGAGCAGTACTTC,TRBJ2-7,.,.,TRBV27
CASSLGLDYTF,TGTGCCAGCAGCCTGGGACTAGACTACACCTTC,TRBJ1-2,.,.,TRBV7-9